Following are 22 T cell receptor beta chains from one sample sequenced in a study of T cells in Graves' hyperthyroidism and ophthalmopathy. Template material for amplifying TCR beta CDR3 regions consisted of RNA transcripts. Carried out on the TCR CDR3, a first-round RT-PCR used the HTBI primer set. TCRdb re-analysed the multiplex PCR reads in MiXCR, keeping a single row per CDR3 protein. The sample lists 300,000 to 450,000 distinct CDR3 sequences; approximately 13% were seen once. Input material: blood. These receptor sequences come from a woman between 18 and 29 years old with Graves' hyperthyroidism.

This clonotype was seen a handful of times. The chain is built from TRBV5-1 and TRBJ2-7, with D tentatively TRBD1 (5 bases). The germline gives CDR1 SGHRS, CDR2 YFSETQ. V gave up 0 bases and J gave up 3 bases, with 13 bases separating them. This CDR3 has 15 amino acids. The CDR3 DNA is TGCGCCAGCAGCTTGGTACCAGGGAAAGGCTACGAGCAGTACTTC. Translated: CASSLVPGKGYEQYF.

This rearrangement joins TRBV9 to TRBJ2-5; D uncertain. Germline CDR1 is SGDLS and CDR2 is YYNGEE. V lost 0 bases to trimming and J lost 4 bases, with 7 bases between them. The CDR3 consists of 13 residues. The CDR3 here is CASSVGSTETQYF. In nucleotides, the CDR3 is TGTGCCAGCAGCGTAGGTTCCACAGAGACCCAGTACTTC.

This clonotype has just a few counts. The chain combines TRBV29-1 with TRBJ2-7; 10 nucleotides line up with TRBD1. Germline V gene data show CDR1 as SQVTM and CDR2 as ANQGSEA. The CDR3 sequence is 14 residues long. Trimming cost V 7 bases and J 0 bases; bases outside gene matches: 6. CDR3 protein: CSAHGTGDSYEQYF. Here the CDR3 DNA reads TGCAGCGCCCACGGGACAGGGGACTCCTACGAGCAGTACTTC.

This chain connects TRBV5-6 to TRBJ2-7, with 9 bases that match TRBD1. This CDR3 region has 17 residues. Germline CDR1 SGHDT, CDR2 YYEEEE. J gave up 3 bases and V 0 bases, and 10 bases lay outside the gene matches. The CDR3 loop is CASSLGGGTGSIYEQYF. CDR3 DNA: TGTGCCAGCAGCTTGGGGGGGGGGACAGGGTCTATCTACGAGCAGTACTTC.

This clonotype was counted a few times. The CDR3 nucleotides read TGTGCCAGCATTGAGGGGCAACAGAGCAAAAACATTCAGTACTTC. Protein product: CASIEGQQSKNIQYF. This chain joins TRBV6-1 and TRBJ2-4; either TRBD1 or TRBD2 may supply D (5 bases each). There are 15 residues in the CDR3. Germline V gene data show CDR1 as MNHNS and CDR2 as SASEGT. The V gene lost 7 bases and the J gene lost 3 bases, with 16 bases spanning the gap.

Ten or more counts support this clonotype. The genes are TRBV20-1 and TRBJ1-4; 12 bases match TRBD1. The ends lost 3 bases at V and 8 bases at J; junction bases unmatched: 16. Germline loops: CDR1 DFQATT, CDR2 SNEGSKA (reference sequence). This CDR3 comprises 18 residues. The CDR3 sequence: CSARPHRDRGHSWEKLFF. The CDR3 DNA reads TGCAGTGCTAGGCCGCACCGGGACAGGGGGCACAGTTGGGAAAAACTGTTTTTT.

CDR3 loop: CASSLVRPIQETQYF. The DNA of the CDR3 is TGTGCCAGCAGCTTAGTCCGCCCGATACAAGAGACCCAGTACTTC. The V call is TRBV7-8, the J call TRBJ2-5; no reliable D call. V lost 1 base, J lost 2 bases, and 11 bases lay in between. The germline gives CDR1 SGHVS, CDR2 FQNEAQ. The CDR3 totals 15 residues.

The chain joins TRBV4-2 to TRBJ1-2; possibly TRBD1 for D (5 bases). The CDR3 length is 15 residues. Germline V CDR1 and CDR2: LGHNA, YNFKEQ. V lost 0 bases to trimming and J lost 0 bases, with 8 bases between them. This CDR3 is CASSQDLQANYGYTF. Here the CDR3 DNA reads TGTGCCAGCAGCCAAGATCTACAGGCTAACTATGGCTACACCTTC.

The CDR3 region is CASSQGYREFYGYTF. The CDR3 nucleotides read TGCGCCAGCAGCCAAGGCTACAGAGAATTCTATGGCTACACCTTC. The chain combines TRBV4-3 with TRBJ1-2; no definite D call. The germline CDR1 and CDR2 sequences are LGHNA and YSLEER. The V gene lost 1 base and the J gene lost 4 bases, with 13 bases spanning the gap. CDR3 size: 15 residues.

This clonotype was detected a few times. The chain is built from TRBV20-1 and TRBJ2-7; D call uncertain. Germline-derived CDR1 and CDR2 are DFQATT and SNEGSKA (reference sequence). The CDR3 contains 13 residues. Trimming removed 0 bases at V and 2 bases at J, with 8 bases between. The CDR3 DNA is TGCAGTGCTAGAGACACCCTTCCCTACGAGCAGTACTTC. It yields the protein CSARDTLPYEQYF.

Many counts were recorded for this clonotype. The CDR3 sequence: CASSLNGYEQYF. DNA of the CDR3: TGTGCCAGCAGCTTGAACGGCTACGAGCAGTACTTC. The rearrangement joins TRBV5-6 to TRBJ2-7; D is unresolved. The CDR3 is 12 residues long. Trimming took off 1 base at V and 3 bases at J, with 5 bases between the two ends. The germline gives CDR1 SGHDT, CDR2 YYEEEE.

A word on this clonotype: A read error may explain this, as a much larger clone is one base away. The rearrangement uses TRBV4-1 and TRBJ1-1; the match to TRBD1 covers 8 bases. This CDR3 contains 16 residues. Germline lookup yields CDR1 MGHRA and CDR2 YSYEKL. V was pared by 0 bases and J by 5 bases, with 8 bases of the junction left unmatched. The CDR3 sequence: CASSQERTGLITEAFF. CDR3 DNA: TGCGCCAGCAGCCAAGAGAGGACAGGGTTGATAACTGAAGCTTTCTTT.

This clonotype was seen a handful of times. This sequence joins TRBV9 and TRBJ1-2; TRBD1 is a possible D gene (6 bases). This CDR3 comprises 13 residues. Trimming took off 7 bases at V and 7 bases at J, with 17 bases between the two ends. CDR1 is SGDLS and CDR2 is YYNGEE in the germline V gene. CDR3 loop: CASGRGGAGGYTF. In nucleotides, the CDR3 is TGTGCCAGCGGTCGAGGGGGGGCTGGTGGCTACACCTTC.

This clonotype appeared many times. The rearrangement uses TRBV12-3 or TRBV12-4 and TRBJ2-7; a possible D gene is TRBD2 (6 bases). V was shortened by 3 bases and J by 4 bases, with 13 bases between the two germline ends. The CDR3 runs to 14 residues. CDR3 sequence reads: CASSFDIGTYEQYF. The DNA for the CDR3 is TGTGCCAGCAGTTTCGACATAGGGACTTACGAGCAGTACTTC.

The chain is built from TRBV11-1 and TRBJ2-3; D might be TRBD1 or TRBD2, each matching 5 bases. CDR3 size: 14 residues. The germline CDR1 and CDR2 sequences are SGHAT and FQDESV (reference sequence). Trimming took off 7 bases at V and 4 bases at J, with 15 bases between the two ends. CDR3 nucleotides: TGTGCCAGCATCACAGGCTTGGGAGCAGATACGCAGTATTTT. This gives the protein CASITGLGADTQYF.

The chain uses TRBV5-6 and TRBJ2-7; D may be TRBD2 (6 bases). The germline gives CDR1 SGHDT, CDR2 YYEEEE. Trimming shortened V by 2 bases and J by 5 bases, and 29 bases separated the two germline ends. The CDR3 consists of 19 residues. This CDR3 reads CASSLRAVWEVGFLHEQYF. As DNA, the CDR3 is TGTGCCAGCAGCTTAAGGGCGGTGTGGGAGGTGGGATTTCTGCACGAGCAGTACTTC.

This clonotype was detected ten times or more. The chain uses TRBV13 and TRBJ1-1; D may be TRBD1 (5 bases). V shed 5 bases and J shed 6 bases, with 19 bases lying between them. The CDR3 contains 15 residues. Looked up from germline, CDR1 is PRHDT and CDR2 is FYEKMQ (reference sequence). CDR3 loop: CASSETASRSAEAFF. CDR3 DNA: TGTGCCAGCAGCGAGACAGCCTCGAGATCAGCTGAAGCTTTCTTT. Full variable domain (missing parts from reference TRBV13 and TRBJ1-1): AAGVIQSPRHLIKEKRETATLKCYPIPRHDTVYWYQQGPGQDPQFLISFYEKMQSDKGSIPDRFSAQQFSDYHSELNMSSLELGDSALYFCASSETASRSAEAFFGQGTRLTVV.

This clonotype was seen more than once but under ten times. Given the absence of the conserved phenylalanine or tryptophan at the CDR3 end, a read error is likely. The chain carries TRBV6-2 or TRBV6-3 and TRBJ2-1; the match to TRBD1 covers 8 bases. V gave up 5 bases and J gave up 3 bases; unmatched junction bases: 3. The CDR3 is made up of 14 amino acids. The germline V gene encodes CDR1 MNHEY and CDR2 SVGEGT. The chain's CDR3 is CASSHGQGYNEQFL. CDR3 bases: TGTGCCAGCAGTCACGGACAGGGCTACAATGAGCAGTTCCTC.

This clonotype was recorded a few times. CDR3 in DNA: TGTGCCAGCAGCACACCGCTAGGGGAGCAGTACTTC. It specifies CASSTPLGEQYF. The genes are TRBV3-1 and TRBJ2-7; D ambiguous. Germline CDR1 reads LGHDT; CDR2 reads YNNKEL (reference sequence). V gave up 5 bases and J gave up 7 bases, with 12 bases separating them. This CDR3 contains 12 residues.

Ten or more counts support this clonotype. The chain combines TRBV2 with TRBJ2-7; 14 bases line up with TRBD2. Germline CDR1 and CDR2: SNHLY and FYNNEI. V dropped 7 bases and J dropped 3; count of bases not matched to a gene: 2. There are 14 residues in the CDR3. The CDR3, as DNA: TGTGCCAGCATGGGACTAGCGGGAGTCTACGAGCAGTACTTC. This translates into CASMGLAGVYEQYF.

This clonotype has ten or more counts. Here the CDR3 DNA reads TGTGCCAGCAGTGAAGGGGACAGATTCTACAATGAGCAGTTCTTC. Protein: CASSEGDRFYNEQFF. The chain links TRBV2 to TRBJ2-1; 7 bases align to TRBD1. The CDR3 consists of 15 residues. Germline CDR1 reads SNHLY; CDR2 reads FYNNEI. The trim removed 1 base at V and 3 bases at J, leaving 3 bases unmatched.

This clonotype was counted only a few times. The CDR3 DNA follows: TGTGCCAGCAGTGTCGGACAGGGGGAAGAAAAACTGTTTTTT. This gives the protein CASSVGQGEEKLFF. The chain recombines TRBV6-1 with TRBJ1-4, with 10 positions matching TRBD1. Trimming took 4 bases from V and 8 from J; bases not matched to a gene: 4. Germline V gene sequence: CDR1 MNHNS, CDR2 SASEGT. This CDR3 contains 14 residues.